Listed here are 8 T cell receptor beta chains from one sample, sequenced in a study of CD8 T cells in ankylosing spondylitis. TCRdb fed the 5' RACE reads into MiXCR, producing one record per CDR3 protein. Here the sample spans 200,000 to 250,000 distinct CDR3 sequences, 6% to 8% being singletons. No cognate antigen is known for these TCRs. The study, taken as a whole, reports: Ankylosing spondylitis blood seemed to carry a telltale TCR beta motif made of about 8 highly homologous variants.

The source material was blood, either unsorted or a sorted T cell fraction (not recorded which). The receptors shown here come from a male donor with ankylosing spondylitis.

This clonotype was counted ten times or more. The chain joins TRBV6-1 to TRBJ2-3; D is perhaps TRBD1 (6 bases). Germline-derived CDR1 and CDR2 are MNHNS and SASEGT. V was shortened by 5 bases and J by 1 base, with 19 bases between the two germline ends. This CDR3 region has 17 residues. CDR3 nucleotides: TGTGCCAGCAGTCCTGCAGGGACAATACTGGGCACAGATACGCAGTATTTT. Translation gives CASSPAGTILGTDTQYF.

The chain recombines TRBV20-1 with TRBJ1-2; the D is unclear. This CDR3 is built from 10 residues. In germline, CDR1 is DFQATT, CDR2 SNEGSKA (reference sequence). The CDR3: CSATGDGYTF. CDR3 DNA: TGCAGCGCGACGGGTGATGGCTACACCTTC.

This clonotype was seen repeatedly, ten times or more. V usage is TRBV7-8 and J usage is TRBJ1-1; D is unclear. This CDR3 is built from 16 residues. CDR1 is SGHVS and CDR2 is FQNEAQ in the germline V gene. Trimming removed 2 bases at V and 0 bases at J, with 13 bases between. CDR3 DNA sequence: TGTGCCAGCAGCTTACTGCCGGGCCGAATGAACACTGAAGCTTTCTTT. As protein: CASSLLPGRMNTEAFF.

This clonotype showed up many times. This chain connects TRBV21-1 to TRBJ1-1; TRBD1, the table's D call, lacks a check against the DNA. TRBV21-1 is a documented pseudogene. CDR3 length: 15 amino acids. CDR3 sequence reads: CASSAGGQLNTEAFF. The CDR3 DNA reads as TGTGCCAGCAGCGCAGGAGGACAGTTGAACACTGAAGCTTTCTTT.

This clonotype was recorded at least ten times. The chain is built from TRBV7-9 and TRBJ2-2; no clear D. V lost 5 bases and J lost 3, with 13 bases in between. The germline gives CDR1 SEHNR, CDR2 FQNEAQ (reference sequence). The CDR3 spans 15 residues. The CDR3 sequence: CASSATGSYTGELFF. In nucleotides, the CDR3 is TGTGCCAGCAGCGCTACCGGCAGTTACACCGGGGAGCTGTTTTTT. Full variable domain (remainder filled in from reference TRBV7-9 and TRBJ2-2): DTGVSQNPRHKITKRGQNVTFRCDPISEHNRLYWYRQTLGQGPEFLTYFQNEAQLEKSRLLSDRFSAERPKGSFSTLEIQRTEQGDSAMYLCASSATGSYTGELFFGEGSRLTVL.

CDR3 nucleotides: TGTGCCAGCAGGGTCCGGGCCCCAAGCCAGCCCCAGCATTTT. It encodes CASRVRAPSQPQHF. The J gene is TRBJ1-5, the V gene TRBV6-2 or TRBV6-3; D unresolved. The V and J ends lost 6 bases and 7 bases respectively, with 16 bases between them. The CDR3 spans 14 residues. The germline V gene has CDR1 MNHEY and CDR2 SVGEGT.

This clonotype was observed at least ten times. The CDR3 nucleotides read TGTGCCAGCAGCTTGGTTCAGGGACTCTACAATGAGCAGTTCTTC. Translated, it gives CASSLVQGLYNEQFF. This rearrangement joins TRBV5-6 to TRBJ2-1; a weak D match, TRBD2 (6 bases). The CDR3 covers 15 residues. V dropped 0 bases and J dropped 3 bases, with 10 bases sitting between them. The V gene's germline CDR1 is SGHDT and CDR2 YYEEEE. Based on the CDR3 plus reference TRBV5-6 and TRBJ2-1, the full variable domain is DAGVTQSPTHLIKTRGQQVTLRCSPKSGHDTVSWYQQALGQGPQFIFQYYEEEERQRGNFPDRFSGHQFPNYSSELNVNALLLGDSALYLCASSLVQGLYNEQFFGPGTRLTVL.

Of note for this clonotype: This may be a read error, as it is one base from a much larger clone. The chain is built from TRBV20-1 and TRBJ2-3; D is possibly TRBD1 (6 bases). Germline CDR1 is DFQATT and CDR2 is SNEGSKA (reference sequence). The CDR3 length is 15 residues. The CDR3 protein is CRARATGSSTDTQYF. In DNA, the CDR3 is TGCAGGGCGCGGGCGACAGGTTCTAGCACAGATACGCAGTATTTT.